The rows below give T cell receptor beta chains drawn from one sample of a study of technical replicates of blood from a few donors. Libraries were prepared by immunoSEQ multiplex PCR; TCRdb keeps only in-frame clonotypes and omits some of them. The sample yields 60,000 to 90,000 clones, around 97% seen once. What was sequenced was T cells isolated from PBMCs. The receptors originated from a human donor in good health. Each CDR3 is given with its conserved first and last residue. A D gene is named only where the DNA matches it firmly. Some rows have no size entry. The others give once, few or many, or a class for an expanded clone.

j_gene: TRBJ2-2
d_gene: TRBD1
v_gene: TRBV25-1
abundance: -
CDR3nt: TGTGCCACCGGGCAGGGGGCAAACACCGGGGAGCTGTTTTTT
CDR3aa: CATGQGANTGELFF

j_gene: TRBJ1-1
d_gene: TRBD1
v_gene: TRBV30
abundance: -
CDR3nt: TGTGCCTGGGGACAGGGAATAGAAGCTTTCTTT
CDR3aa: CAWGQGIEAFF

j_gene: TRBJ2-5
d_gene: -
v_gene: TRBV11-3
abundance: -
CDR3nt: TGTGCCAGCAGCTCCACCTTGGGGGCCGACCAAGAGACCCAGTACTTC
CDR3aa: CASSSTLGADQETQYF

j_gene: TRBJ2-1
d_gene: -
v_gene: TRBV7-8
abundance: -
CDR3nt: TGTGCCAGCATAGGAACAGGGAAAACGAATGAGCAGTTCTTC
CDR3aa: CASIGTGKTNEQFF

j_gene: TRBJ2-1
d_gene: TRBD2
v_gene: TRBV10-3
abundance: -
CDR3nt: TGTGCCATCAGTGACGGCGGGGGGGCCGAGGGCAATGAGCAGTTCTTC
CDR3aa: CAISDGGGAEGNEQFF

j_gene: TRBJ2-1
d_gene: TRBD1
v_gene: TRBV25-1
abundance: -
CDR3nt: TGTGCCAGCACCCAAACAGGGGGCGCGGACAATGAGCAGTTCTTC
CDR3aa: CASTQTGGADNEQFF

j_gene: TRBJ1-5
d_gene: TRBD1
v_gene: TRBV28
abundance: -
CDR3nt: TGTGCCAGCACCGTGGGGGACAGGGGGTTCAGTCAGCCCCAGCATTTT
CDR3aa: CASTVGDRGFSQPQHF

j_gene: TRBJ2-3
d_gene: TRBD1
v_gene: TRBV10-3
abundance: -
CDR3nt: TGTGCCATCAGGGGGGACAGGGTCCTTTTCTCAGATACGCAGTATTTT
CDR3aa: CAIRGDRVLFSDTQYF

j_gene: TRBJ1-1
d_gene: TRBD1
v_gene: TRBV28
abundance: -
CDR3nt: TGTGCCAGCAGTTTCTCCCGGGACAGGTTGAACACTGAAGCTTTCTTT
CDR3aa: CASSFSRDRLNTEAFF

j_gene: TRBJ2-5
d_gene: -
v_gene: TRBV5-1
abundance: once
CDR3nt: TGCGCCAGCAGCTTGAGCGCTCAGTACCAAGAGACCCAGTACTTC
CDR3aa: CASSLSAQYQETQYF

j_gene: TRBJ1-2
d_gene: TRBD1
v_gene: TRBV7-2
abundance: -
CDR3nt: TGTGCCAGCAGTCTGACAGGGGGCTCTGTCTATGGCTACACCTTC
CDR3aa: CASSLTGGSVYGYTF

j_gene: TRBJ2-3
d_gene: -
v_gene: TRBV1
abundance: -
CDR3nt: TGCACCAGGGGACTAGCGGGGGGGGTGGATACGCAGTATTTT
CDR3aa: CTRGLAGGVDTQYF

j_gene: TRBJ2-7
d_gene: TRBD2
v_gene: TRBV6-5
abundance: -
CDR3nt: TGTGCCAGCAGGGGCGGACTAGCCCCTTCCTACGAGCAGTACTTC
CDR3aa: CASRGGLAPSYEQYF

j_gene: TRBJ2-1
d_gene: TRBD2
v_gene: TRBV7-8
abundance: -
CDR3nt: TGTGCCAGCAGCTTAGGGATAGCGGGAGCCTCCTACAATGAGCAGTTCTTC
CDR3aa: CASSLGIAGASYNEQFF

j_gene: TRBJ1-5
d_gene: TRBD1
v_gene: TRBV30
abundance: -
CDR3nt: TGTGCCTGGTCTCCGGGACAGGGTATTCAGCCCCAGCATTTT
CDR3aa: CAWSPGQGIQPQHF

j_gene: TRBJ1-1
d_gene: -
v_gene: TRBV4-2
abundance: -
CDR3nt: TGTGCCAGCAGCCAAGGCCCCGGGGTCAACACTGAAGCTTTCTTT
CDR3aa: CASSQGPGVNTEAFF

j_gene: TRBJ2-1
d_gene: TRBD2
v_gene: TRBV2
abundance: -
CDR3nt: TGTGCCAGCAGTGAAGTGCGTAGCGGGGGAGACTACAATGAGCAGTTCTTC
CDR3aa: CASSEVRSGGDYNEQFF

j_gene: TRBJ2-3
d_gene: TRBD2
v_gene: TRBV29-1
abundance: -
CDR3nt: TGCAGCGTTGTGACAGCGGGGGTATTAGATACGCAGTATTTT
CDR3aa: CSVVTAGVLDTQYF

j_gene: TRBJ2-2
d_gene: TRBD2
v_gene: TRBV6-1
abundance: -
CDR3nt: TGTGCCAGCAGTGAGGCCCCCGGGGGGGACACCGGGGAGCTGTTTTTT
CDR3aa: CASSEAPGGDTGELFF

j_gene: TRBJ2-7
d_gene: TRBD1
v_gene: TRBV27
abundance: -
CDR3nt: TGTGCCAGCAGTTTAAGGGACAGGTTACCCTACGAGCAGTACTTC
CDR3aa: CASSLRDRLPYEQYF

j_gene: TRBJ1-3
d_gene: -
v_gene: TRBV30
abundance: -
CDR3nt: TGTGCCTGGAGTTACAGAGCTGGAAACACCATATATTTT
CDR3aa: CAWSYRAGNTIYF

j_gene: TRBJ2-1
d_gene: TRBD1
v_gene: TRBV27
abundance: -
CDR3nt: TGTGCCAGCAGTTACCCCGGACAGGGGGCGGGCAATGAGCAGTTCTTC
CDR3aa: CASSYPGQGAGNEQFF

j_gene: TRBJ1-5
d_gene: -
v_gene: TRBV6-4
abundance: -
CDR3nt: TGTGCCAGCAGTCCTGAAGAGAATCAGCCCCAGCATTTT
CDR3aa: CASSPEENQPQHF

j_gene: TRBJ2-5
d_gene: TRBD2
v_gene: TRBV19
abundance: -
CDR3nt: TGTGCCAGTAGTGCCCAAACTAGCGGACCACAAGAGACCCAGTACTTC
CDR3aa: CASSAQTSGPQETQYF

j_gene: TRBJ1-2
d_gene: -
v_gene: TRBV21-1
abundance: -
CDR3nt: TGTGCCAGCAGCAAAGCGGGGGAGGGGCTTTATCGGTATGGCTACACCTTC
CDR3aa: CASSKAGEGLYRYGYTF